Sequencing of this T cell receptor beta chain was carried out in a study of cytomegalovirus exposure and HLA in healthy donors. Study-wide results and caveats: In vitro confirmation showed a few CMV-associated chains to be CMV antigen specific. The listing of roughly 160 TCR beta chains classed them as cytomegalovirus-associated. Among TCR sequences, most were rare, though some public TCRs appeared in many donors.

A remark on this clone: Its antigen is undetermined.

The table came from immunoSEQ multiplex PCR; TCRdb's copy has only in-frame clones and leaves some out. The table has more than 300,000 clones, 86% seen once. This TCR was recovered from a young woman in good health and CMV-seronegative. The sample comprised PBMCs.

CDR3 DNA sequence: TGTGCCTGGAGTGTTCCCAGCGGGAGTTTCAATGAGCAGTTCTTC. This translates into CAWSVPSGSFNEQFF. V usage is TRBV30 and J usage is TRBJ2-1; 8 bases agree with TRBD2. The germline V gene encodes CDR1 GTSNPN and CDR2 SVGIG (reference sequence). Trimming at V came to 0 bases and at J to 6 bases, leaving 7 bases not matched to a gene. The length of the CDR3 is 15 residues.